The T cell receptor (beta chain) described here comes from a study of blood T cell repertoires in COVID-19. Looking at the study overall: Researchers got acute and convalescent COVID-19 samples from the United States, Italy and Spain. PBMCs, B-cell-depleted T cells, or T cells provided the cDNA or gDNA that made up the material.

In the original processing: Scientists estimated how many nucleated cells there were by amplifying reference gene primers. Sequencing was performed with immunoSEQ multiplex PCR; in TCRdb, only in-frame clones are kept and a portion is missing. V, J and clone size derive from that table, while D and trimming were established from the DNA sequence. The sample holds about 210,000 clones, around four fifths seen once. Specimen: peripheral blood. This receptor was taken from a middle-aged man with active or convalescent COVID-19.

In DNA, the CDR3 is TGTGCCAGCTCACAGCGGCCGTCCTGGGCAGGGGTTAGCAATCAGCCCCAGCATTTT. It is translated as CASSQRPSWAGVSNQPQHF. The rearrangement uses TRBV18 and TRBJ1-5, with D possibly matching TRBD1 (6 bases). This CDR3 comprises 19 residues. Trimming took off 4 bases at V and 0 bases at J, with 22 bases between the two ends. Germline-derived CDR1 and CDR2 are KGHSH and LQKENI.